One sample yielded the 3 T cell receptor beta chains listed below, sequenced in a study of T cell repertoires in cytomegalovirus infection. Which antigens these TCRs recognize remains unknown. TCRdb processed the reads anew with MiXCR; each CDR3 protein has one entry. The sample yields fewer than 1,000,000 distinct CDR3 sequences, roughly 30% seen once. Sample: cultured CD8+ T cells from PBMCs, taken from culture after CMV antigen stimulation. The receptor set was obtained from a human donor in good health (CMV status not recorded). Some clones in this sample may be carry-over from other donors' samples.

In regard to this clonotype: Being one base from a much bigger clone, this may be a read error. This is likely a read error, given that the CDR3 carries no conserved phenylalanine or tryptophan at its end. The chain employs TRBV7-2 and TRBJ2-3, with D possibly matching TRBD2 (6 bases). In germline, CDR1 is SGHTA, CDR2 FQGNSA. The CDR3 totals 13 residues. Between the trimmed V and J ends, which lost 7 bases and 0 bases, there was a span of 8 bases. CDR3 sequence: CASMRDSTDTQYL. CDR3 in DNA: TGTGCCAGCATGCGGGACAGCACAGATACGCAGTATTTG.

The V gene is TRBV6-2 or TRBV6-3, the J gene TRBJ2-7; D is possibly TRBD1 or TRBD2 (5 bases each). The germline V gene has CDR1 MNHEY and CDR2 SVGEGT. The V end was cut by 0 bases, the J end by 2 bases, with 14 bases between. The CDR3 sequence is 16 residues long. CDR3 amino acids: CASSYSRSQGPYEQYV. The CDR3, as DNA: TGTGCCAGCAGTTACTCGAGGTCGCAGGGACCCTACGAGCAGTACGTC.

This clonotype was seen more than once but under ten times. The chain uses TRBV7-9 and TRBJ2-1, with a weak D call TRBD2 (5 bases). The CDR3 has 15 amino acids. Trimming took off 5 bases at V and 8 bases at J, with 19 bases between the two ends. CDR1 is SEHNR, CDR2 FQNEAQ, per germline (reference sequence). The CDR3 region has the DNA TGTGCCAGCAGCCCACCGGACTTTGGATGGGATGAGCAGTTCTTC. Its protein is CASSPPDFGWDEQFF.